This T cell receptor (beta chain) originates from a study of T cells in Graves' hyperthyroidism and ophthalmopathy. The source material, RNA transcripts, was used to amplify TCR beta CDR3 regions. The TCR CDR3 first-round RT-PCR relied on the HTBI primer set. TCRdb redid the calling of the multiplex PCR reads with MiXCR, one entry per CDR3 protein. This table has about 420,000 distinct CDR3 sequences, around 14% appearing once. Absence of ophthalmopathy progression within 18 months defined stable Graves' hyperthyroidism. Fresh 10 ml peripheral blood yielded PBMCs. Germline trimming cut 4 bases from V and 5 bases from J; bases unmatched to any gene: 14. The CDR3 runs 18 residues. The germline CDR1 and CDR2 sequences are SEHNR and FQNEAQ (reference sequence). Ten or more counts support this clonotype.

The rearrangement joins TRBV7-9 to TRBJ2-5, with 12 bases lining up with TRBD2. Material: blood. This clonotype was sampled from a woman under 30 with Graves' hyperthyroidism. The DNA for the CDR3 is TGTGCCAGCAGCTCTTCGGCGGCTAGCGGGAGGGCCCGGGAGACCCAGTACTTC. Its translation: CASSSSAASGRARETQYF.